The present T cell receptor (beta chain) was sequenced within a study of long-term antiretroviral therapy in people with HIV. As for the study in general: Initial samples were collected about a decade before the 2015 immediate-ART recommendation.

This clone occurred once. Its antigen is still unknown. Germline trimming cut 5 bases from V and 2 bases from J; bases unmatched to any gene: 8. CDR3 length: 15 residues. Germline CDR1 and CDR2: MNHNY and SVGAGI (reference sequence). Survey-level immunoSEQ v3.0 assays were run. Measured with immunoSEQ multiplex PCR; TCRdb has only the in-frame clones, and not every one. The sample includes around 24,000 clones, less than 90% of them seen just once. Study-wide findings and caveats: Diversity remained lower than transplant donor controls, even though it increased after ART. Clones showing expansion before ART dominated the repertoire at all time points. Specimens of blood were obtained during about 2003 to 2018, possibly under older ART regimens.

This TCR was recovered from a man in his fifties or sixties with HIV. The sample here was unsorted PBMCs, taken 0.4 years after starting antiretroviral therapy. This chain connects TRBV6-6 to TRBJ1-2; 7 bases align to TRBD1. The CDR3 DNA sequence: TGTGCCAGCAGTCCCAACGTCAGGGGGAACTATGGCTACACCTTC. Translation: CASSPNVRGNYGYTF.